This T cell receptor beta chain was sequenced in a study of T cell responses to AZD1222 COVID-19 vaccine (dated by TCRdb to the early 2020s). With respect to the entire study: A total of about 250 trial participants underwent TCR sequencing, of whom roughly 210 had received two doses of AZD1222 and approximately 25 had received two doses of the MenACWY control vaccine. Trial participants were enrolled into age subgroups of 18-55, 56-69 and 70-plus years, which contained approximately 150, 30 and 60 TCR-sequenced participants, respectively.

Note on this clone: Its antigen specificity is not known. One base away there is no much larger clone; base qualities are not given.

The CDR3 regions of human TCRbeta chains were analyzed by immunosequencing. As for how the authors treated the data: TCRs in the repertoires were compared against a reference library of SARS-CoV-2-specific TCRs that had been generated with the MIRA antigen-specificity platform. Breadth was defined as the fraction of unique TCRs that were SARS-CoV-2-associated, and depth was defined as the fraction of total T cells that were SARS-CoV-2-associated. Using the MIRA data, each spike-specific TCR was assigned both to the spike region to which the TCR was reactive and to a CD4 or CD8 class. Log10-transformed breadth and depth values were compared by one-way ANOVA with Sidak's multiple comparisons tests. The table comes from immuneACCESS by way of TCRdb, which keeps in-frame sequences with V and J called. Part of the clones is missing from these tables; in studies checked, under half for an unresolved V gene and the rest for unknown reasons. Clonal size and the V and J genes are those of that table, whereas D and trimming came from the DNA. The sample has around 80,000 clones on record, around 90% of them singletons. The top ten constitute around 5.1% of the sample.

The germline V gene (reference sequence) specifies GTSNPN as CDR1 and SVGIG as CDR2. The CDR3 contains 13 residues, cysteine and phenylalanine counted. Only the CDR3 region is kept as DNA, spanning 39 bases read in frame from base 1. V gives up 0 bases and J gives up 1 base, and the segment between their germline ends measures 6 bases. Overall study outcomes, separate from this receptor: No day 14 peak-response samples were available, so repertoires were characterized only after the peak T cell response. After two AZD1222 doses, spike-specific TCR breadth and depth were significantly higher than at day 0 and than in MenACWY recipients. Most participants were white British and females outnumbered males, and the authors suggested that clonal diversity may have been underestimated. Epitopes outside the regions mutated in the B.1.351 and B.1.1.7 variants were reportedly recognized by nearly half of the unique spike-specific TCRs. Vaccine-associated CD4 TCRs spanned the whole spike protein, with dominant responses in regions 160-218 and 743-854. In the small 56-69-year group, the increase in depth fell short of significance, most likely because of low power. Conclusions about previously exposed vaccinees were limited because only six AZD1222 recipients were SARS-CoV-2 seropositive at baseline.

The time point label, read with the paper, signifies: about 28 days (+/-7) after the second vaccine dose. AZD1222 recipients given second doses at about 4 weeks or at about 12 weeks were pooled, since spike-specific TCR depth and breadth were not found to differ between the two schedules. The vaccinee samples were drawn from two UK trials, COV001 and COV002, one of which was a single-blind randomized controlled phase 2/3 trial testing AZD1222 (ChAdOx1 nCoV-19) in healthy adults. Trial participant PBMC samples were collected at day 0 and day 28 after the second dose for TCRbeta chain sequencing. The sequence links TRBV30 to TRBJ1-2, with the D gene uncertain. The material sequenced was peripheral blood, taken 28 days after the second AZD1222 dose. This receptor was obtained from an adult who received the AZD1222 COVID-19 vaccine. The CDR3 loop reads CAWSVNSNYGYTF. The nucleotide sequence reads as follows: TGTGCCTGGAGTGTAAACAGTAACTATGGCTACACCTTC.